This T cell receptor (beta chain) was identified in a study of blood T cell repertoires in COVID-19. V lost 6 bases and J lost 4, with 12 bases in between. In germline, CDR1 is MNHEY, CDR2 SVGAGI. The CDR3 runs 13 residues. This clone came up a few times. Sequenced by immunoSEQ multiplex PCR; TCRdb stores in-frame clones only, minus some. The data show roughly 120,000 clones, approximately 87% seen once. The V gene is TRBV6-5, the J gene TRBJ1-2, with D perhaps matching TRBD1 (5 bases). This clonotype was sampled from a woman between 70 and 85 years old with acute or convalescent COVID-19. Sequenced input: peripheral blood. The CDR3 DNA follows: TGTGCCAGCAGAGGCAGGGAGGGCTATGGCTACACCTTC. Translation gives CASRGREGYGYTF.